This TCR beta chain was recorded in a study of T cell responses to AZD1222 COVID-19 vaccine (dated by TCRdb to the early 2020s). In the study overall: AZD1222 recipients given second doses at about 4 weeks or at about 12 weeks were pooled, since spike-specific TCR depth and breadth were not found to differ between the two schedules. TCR sequencing covered roughly 230 trial participants: roughly 200 given two doses of AZD1222 and about 26 given two doses of MenACWY control vaccine. Enrollment into the trials was organized by age into subgroups of 18-55, 56-69 and 70-plus years, and those subgroups contained roughly 140, 27 and 60 TCR-sequenced participants, respectively.

The CDR3 regions of human TCRbeta chains were subjected to immunosequencing. The study's processing was this. TCRs in the repertoires were matched against a reference library of SARS-CoV-2-specific TCRs that had been generated with the MIRA antigen-specificity platform. Breadth meant the fraction of unique TCRs that were SARS-CoV-2-associated, whereas depth meant the fraction of total T cells that were SARS-CoV-2-associated. Using the MIRA data, each spike-specific TCR was mapped to the spike region that the TCR reacts to and placed in a CD4 or CD8 class. Log10-transformed breadth and depth values were compared by one-way ANOVA with Sidak's multiple comparisons tests. The table comes from immuneACCESS by way of TCRdb, which keeps in-frame sequences with V and J called. Part of the clones is missing from these tables; in studies checked, under half for an unresolved V gene and the rest for unknown reasons. V, J and clone size derive from that table, while D and trimming were established from the DNA sequence. This sample lists about 260,000 clones; 85% to 95% were detected once. Of the sample, around 0.5% falls within the top ten clones.

General study outcomes and caveats: Conclusions about previously exposed vaccinees are limited, since just six AZD1222 recipients were seropositive for SARS-CoV-2 at baseline. Because no day 14 peak-response samples were available, repertoires were characterized only after the peak T cell response. The 56-69-year group was small, and its depth increase did not reach significance, likely because of low power. After two AZD1222 doses, spike-specific TCR breadth and depth were significantly higher than at day 0 and than in MenACWY recipients. Epitopes outside the regions mutated in the B.1.351 and B.1.1.7 variants were reportedly recognized by nearly half of the unique spike-specific TCRs. The vaccine-associated CD4 TCRs covered the entire spike protein, and the dominant responses fell in regions 160-218 and 743-854. Participants were mostly white British and included more females than males, and it was suggested by the authors that clonal diversity may have been underestimated.

Reading the label with the study, this specimen's time point is: baseline before first vaccination. Vaccinee samples were obtained from the UK trials COV001 and COV002, which included a single-blind randomized controlled phase 2/3 trial of AZD1222 (ChAdOx1 nCoV-19) in healthy adults. Trial participant PBMC samples were collected at day 0 and day 28 after the second dose for TCRbeta chain sequencing. V and J are truncated by 2 bases and 2 bases respectively, leaving an intervening sequence of 7 bases. CDR1 and CDR2 are read off the germline V gene as SGHRS and YFSETQ. There are 13 amino acids in the CDR3, from cysteine to phenylalanine inclusive. Only CDR3 DNA is held: 39 bases, read in frame from base 1. In regard to this clone: Its recognized antigen is unknown. Base qualities are not at hand, and no much larger clone is one base apart.

This chain joins TRBV5-1 to TRBJ1-2; the D gene assignment is ambiguous. The sample was peripheral blood, taken on day 0 of AZD1222 vaccination. The TCR sequence derives from an adult in good health. At the DNA level, the sequence is TGCGCCAGCAGCTTTGGGCCCAACTATGGCTACACCTTC. It encodes CASSFGPNYGYTF.